This entry lists 27 T cell receptor beta chains sequenced from one sample in a study of blood T cell repertoires in COVID-19. The repertoire was sequenced with immunoSEQ multiplex PCR; TCRdb's copy has only in-frame clones and lacks some. This table has 200,000 to 300,000 clones, 70% to 90% appearing once. Sequences were obtained from peripheral blood. These TCRs come from a man aged 25 to 45 with active or convalescent COVID-19.

This chain uses TRBV27 with TRBJ1-5; 7 positions match TRBD1. The CDR3 consists of 17 residues. Trimming removed 6 bases from V and 2 bases from J; junction bases left unmatched: 13. CDR1 is MNHEY and CDR2 is SMNVEV in the germline V gene (reference sequence). Here the CDR3 reads CASSPSTGENGNQPQHF. CDR3 nucleotide sequence: TGTGCCAGCAGCCCATCAACAGGGGAGAACGGCAATCAGCCCCAGCATTTT.

The chain employs TRBV5-1 and TRBJ1-5; no clear D gene. The V end was cut by 0 bases, the J end by 2 bases, with 9 bases between. The CDR3 totals 15 residues. In germline, CDR1 is SGHRS, CDR2 YFSETQ. CDR3 sequence (DNA): TGCGCCAGCAGCTTGGGTCTATCGGGCAATCAGCCCCAGCATTTT. Translation gives CASSLGLSGNQPQHF.

The gene calls are TRBV9 and TRBJ2-7, with a weak D call TRBD2 (7 bases). CDR1 is SGDLS and CDR2 is YYNGEE in the germline V gene. The CDR3 runs to 15 residues. Deletions cut 3 bases from V and 4 bases from J, with 17 bases between. CDR3 nucleotides: TGTGCCAGCAGCGGGTGGAGGGGGGGCACGTACGAGCAGTACTTC. Protein product: CASSGWRGGTYEQYF.

This clone has just a few counts. This chain connects TRBV7-9 to TRBJ2-3; D is possibly TRBD1 (5 bases). CDR3 size: 16 residues. V was shortened by 1 base and J by 2 bases, with 13 bases between the two germline ends. Germline CDR1 reads SEHNR; CDR2 reads FQNEAQ (reference sequence). The CDR3 sequence is CASSLEARVYTDTQYF. As DNA, the CDR3 is TGTGCCAGCAGCTTAGAGGCCAGGGTTTACACAGATACGCAGTATTTT.

This chain joins TRBV5-1 and TRBJ2-2, with TRBD1 matching 10 bases. V was pared by 4 bases and J by 7 bases, with 13 bases of the junction left unmatched. Germline loops: CDR1 SGHRS, CDR2 YFSETQ. This CDR3 spans 17 amino acids. The DNA for the CDR3 is TGCGCCAGCAGCGATATCGACAGGGGGCAAGATGGCGGGGAGCTGTTTTTT. Its translation: CASSDIDRGQDGGELFF.

The V and J genes are TRBV4-1 and TRBJ1-3; D might be TRBD1 (6 bases). This CDR3 has 14 residues. Germline CDR1 and CDR2: MGHRA and YSYEKL. The ends were cut back, 1 base at V and 8 bases at J, with 12 bases in the middle. The DNA for the CDR3 is TGCGCCAGCAGCCAAGGGGCAGGGGCGGACACCATATATTTT. Encoded protein: CASSQGAGADTIYF.

This chain joins TRBV30 and TRBJ2-5; D may be TRBD1 (5 bases). Germline V gene data show CDR1 as GTSNPN and CDR2 as SVGIG (reference sequence). The CDR3 runs 15 residues. V lost 0 bases and J 5 bases, leaving 16 bases between the germline ends. In DNA form, the CDR3 reads TGTGCCTGGAGTGTAATGGGGCCGGTAAGGGAGACCCAGTACTTC. This encodes CAWSVMGPVRETQYF.

This chain uses TRBV5-6 with TRBJ1-3; 8 bases map to TRBD1. The CDR3 totals 17 residues. Germline lookup yields CDR1 SGHDT and CDR2 YYEEEE. The V gene end was trimmed by 4 bases and the J gene end by 0 bases; junction bases not matched to a gene: 9. The CDR3 coding sequence is TGTGCCAGCAGCCTGGGGACAGGCGGTACCTCTGGAAACACCATATATTTT. Translation: CASSLGTGGTSGNTIYF. Using reference TRBV5-6 and TRBJ1-3 for the parts outside the CDR3, the full variable domain is DAGVTQSPTHLIKTRGQQVTLRCSPKSGHDTVSWYQQALGQGPQFIFQYYEEEERQRGNFPDRFSGHQFPNYSSELNVNALLLGDSALYLCASSLGTGGTSGNTIYFGEGSWLTVV.

This chain links TRBV4-3 with TRBJ2-1; D ambiguous. Germline CDR1 and CDR2: LGHNA and YSLEER. The CDR3 covers 14 residues. V lost 1 base to trimming and J lost 9 bases, with 13 bases between them. The CDR3 spells CASSQGWPSSEQFF. CDR3 nucleotides: TGCGCCAGCAGCCAAGGGTGGCCTAGTTCTGAGCAGTTCTTC.

The V and J genes are TRBV4-1 and TRBJ2-2; 8 bases are shared with TRBD2. CDR1 is MGHRA and CDR2 is YSYEKL in the germline V gene. The trim removed 1 base at V and 4 bases at J, leaving 8 bases unmatched. This CDR3 is built from 17 residues. The CDR3 reads CASSQVPGLGSTGELFF. The CDR3 DNA reads TGCGCCAGCAGCCAAGTACCGGGACTAGGTTCCACCGGGGAGCTGTTTTTT.

This clone was seen just once. This chain uses TRBV5-6 with TRBJ1-2; 7 nucleotides line up with TRBD1. Germline V CDR1 and CDR2: SGHDT, YYEEEE. The V segment lost 6 bases and the J segment 8 bases; nucleotides outside the gene matches: 4. There are 11 residues in the CDR3. Written as DNA, the CDR3 is TGTGCCAGCACAGGACAGGAGGGCTACACCTTC. Amino acids: CASTGQEGYTF. Full variable domain (outside the CDR3, taken from reference TRBV5-6 and TRBJ1-2): DAGVTQSPTHLIKTRGQQVTLRCSPKSGHDTVSWYQQALGQGPQFIFQYYEEEERQRGNFPDRFSGHQFPNYSSELNVNALLLGDSALYLCASTGQEGYTFGSGTRLTVV.

This clone was seen a single time. This chain links TRBV4-2 with TRBJ2-6; no clear D. V was shortened by 1 base and J by 4 bases, with 11 bases between the two germline ends. The CDR3 totals 16 residues. Germline V CDR1 and CDR2: LGHNA, YNFKEQ. In DNA, the CDR3 is TGTGCCAGCAGCCAAGCGACAAACTCCGGGGCCAACGTCCTGACTTTC. Encoded protein: CASSQATNSGANVLTF.

The chain employs TRBV9 and TRBJ1-2, with D possibly matching TRBD1 (5 bases). Germline loops: CDR1 SGDLS, CDR2 YYNGEE. Trimming stripped 3 bases from V and 4 bases from J, with 13 bases between. CDR3 length: 14 amino acids. The CDR3 reads CASSGGGSTYGYTF. The CDR3 DNA sequence: TGTGCCAGCAGCGGGGGCGGCAGTACCTATGGCTACACCTTC.

J is TRBJ2-1 and V is TRBV27; D is unclear. The V and J ends lost 3 bases and 0 bases respectively, with 6 bases between them. The germline V gene has CDR1 MNHEY and CDR2 SMNVEV (reference sequence). The CDR3 runs 14 residues. CDR3 sequence reads: CASSFESSYNEQFF. CDR3 sequence (DNA): TGTGCCAGCAGTTTCGAGAGCTCCTACAATGAGCAGTTCTTC.

The V call is TRBV27, the J call TRBJ1-5; 9 bases are shared with TRBD1. The germline CDR1 and CDR2 sequences are MNHEY and SMNVEV (reference sequence). The CDR3 length is 15 residues. The trim removed 6 bases at V and 9 bases at J, leaving 12 bases unmatched. For the CDR3, the DNA is TGTGCCAGCAGACCTACAGGGGGCTCTCAACGGCCCCAGCATTTT. Encoded protein: CASRPTGGSQRPQHF.

This chain joins TRBV4-3 and TRBJ2-1; 11 bases line up with TRBD2. The CDR3 loop spans 17 amino acids. Germline loops: CDR1 LGHNA, CDR2 YSLEER. Trimming at V came to 3 bases and at J to 2 bases, leaving 6 bases not matched to a gene. DNA of the CDR3: TGCGCCAGCAGCCAGGGGGGACTAGCGGTACCCTACAATGAGCAGTTCTTC. Its protein is CASSQGGLAVPYNEQFF.

The rearrangement links TRBV4-1 to TRBJ1-4, with TRBD1 matching 8 bases. The V gene end was trimmed by 2 bases and the J gene end by 7 bases; junction bases not matched to a gene: 18. The CDR3 covers 19 residues. Germline lookup yields CDR1 MGHRA and CDR2 YSYEKL. CDR3 nucleotide sequence: TGCGCCAGCAGCCAAAGAAGGGGGACAGGCCGAATATCCGCTGAAAAACTGTTTTTT. It is translated as CASSQRRGTGRISAEKLFF.

V is TRBV19 and J is TRBJ1-2; D is undetermined. Germline loops: CDR1 LNHDA, CDR2 SQIVND (reference sequence). The CDR3 runs 15 residues. Trimming took 1 base from V and 0 from J, leaving 9 bases between them. CDR3: CASSIVAGSNYGYTF. DNA for the CDR3: TGTGCCAGTAGTATAGTCGCGGGATCTAACTATGGCTACACCTTC.

The chain recombines TRBV6-1 with TRBJ2-3; D is perhaps TRBD2 (7 bases). The CDR3 covers 13 residues. Germline CDR1 reads MNHNS; CDR2 reads SASEGT. Between the trimmed V and J ends, which lost 2 bases and 5 bases, there was a span of 8 bases. The CDR3 nucleotides are TGTGCCAGCAGTGAAAGGGGGGGAGATACGCAGTATTTT. Amino acid sequence: CASSERGGDTQYF.

Of note for this clone: The junction departs from germline at one end; a sequencing error may be responsible. This sequence joins TRBV6-6 and TRBJ1-6, with 9 bases matching TRBD1. Germline values: CDR1 MNHNY, CDR2 SVGAGI (reference sequence). CDR3 length: 14 residues. CDR3 sequence reads: CVSSDGQGTSPLHF. CDR3 sequence (DNA): TGTGTCAGCAGTGATGGACAGGGGACTTCACCCCTCCACTTT.

The gene calls are TRBV7-6 and TRBJ2-1; 9 nucleotides match TRBD2. Trimming cost V 4 bases and J 4 bases; bases outside gene matches: 8. The CDR3 runs 16 residues. Germline CDR1 reads SGHVS; CDR2 reads FNYEAQ. The CDR3 nucleotides read TGTGCCAGCAGCTCGGGACTAGCAAACGTTTACAATGAGCAGTTCTTC. This codes for CASSSGLANVYNEQFF.

The chain recombines TRBV24-1 with TRBJ2-5; D perhaps matches TRBD2 (6 bases). V was cut by 3 bases and J by 4 bases, with 11 bases left in between. The CDR3 has 14 residues. The germline gives CDR1 KGHDR, CDR2 SFDVKD. The CDR3 bases are TGTGCCACCAGTGATCCCTGGCGGGGAGAGACCCAGTACTTC. Translation gives CATSDPWRGETQYF.

The CDR3 sequence is CASSNGVNYGYTF. CDR3 DNA sequence: TGTGCCAGTAGTAATGGAGTCAACTATGGCTACACCTTC. The chain joins TRBV19 to TRBJ1-2; unclear D gene. Trimming stripped 4 bases from V and 2 bases from J, with 8 bases between. This CDR3 region has 13 residues. Germline CDR1 and CDR2: LNHDA and SQIVND (reference sequence). Using reference TRBV19 and TRBJ1-2 for the parts outside the CDR3, the full variable domain is DGGITQSPKYLFRKEGQNVTLSCEQNLNHDAMYWYRQDPGQGLRLIYYSQIVNDFQKGDIAEGYSVSREKKESFPLTVTSAQKNPTAFYLCASSNGVNYGYTFGSGTRLTVV.

The chain combines TRBV5-1 with TRBJ2-3, with D tentatively TRBD2 (5 bases). This CDR3 has 15 amino acids. Between the trimmed V and J ends, which lost 0 bases and 0 bases, there was a span of 8 bases. Germline V gene lookup returns CDR1 SGHRS and CDR2 YFSETQ. CDR3 sequence (DNA): TGCGCCAGCAGCTTGGAAGGGAGTAGCACAGATACGCAGTATTTT. Translation gives CASSLEGSSTDTQYF.

Regarding this clone: Compared with germline, one end of the junction differs, possibly owing to a read error. The genes are TRBV2 and TRBJ1-5; a possible D gene is TRBD1 (6 bases). Germline CDR1 reads SNHLY; CDR2 reads FYNNEI. The CDR3 covers 17 residues. CDR3 in DNA: TGTGCCAGCAATGAAAGGACGGGACACCGAGGCAATCAGCCCCAGCATTTT. Amino acid sequence: CASNERTGHRGNQPQHF.

The rearrangement joins TRBV5-4 to TRBJ2-3; possible D gene TRBD2, 5 bases. This CDR3 is 16 amino acids long. Trimming took 1 base from V and 0 from J, leaving 12 bases between them. CDR1 and CDR2 from the germline V gene are SGHNT and YYREEE (reference sequence). In DNA form, the CDR3 reads TGTGCCAGCAGCTTGAATCGGGGTTTTAGCACAGATACGCAGTATTTT. This encodes CASSLNRGFSTDTQYF.

This clone was found once. The gene calls are TRBV14 and TRBJ1-2; a possible D gene is TRBD1 (5 bases). The CDR3 covers 15 residues. Trimming took 0 bases from V and 7 from J, leaving 15 bases between them. CDR1 SGHDN and CDR2 FVKESK come from the germline V gene. The CDR3 spells CASSQEGQGLSGYTF. In DNA, the CDR3 is TGTGCCAGCAGCCAAGAAGGTCAGGGCCTAAGTGGCTACACCTTC.